These 7 T cell receptor beta chains were sequenced from one sample in a study of cytomegalovirus exposure and HLA in healthy donors. PCR primers comprised 60 Vbeta and 13 Jbeta primers. Assay: immunoSEQ multiplex PCR; the TCRdb copy retains only in-frame clones and omits some. This table has around 190,000 clones, approximately 80% appearing once. Input material: PBMCs. The receptors come from a woman between 45 and 65 years old in good health and CMV-seronegative.

The chain recombines TRBV18 with TRBJ1-1, with 7 positions matching TRBD1. CDR3 length: 14 residues. Per the germline V gene, CDR1 is KGHSH and CDR2 is LQKENI. J was trimmed by 3 bases and V by 6 bases; bases with no gene match: 7. In nucleotides, the CDR3 is TGTGCCAGCTCGTACAGGGGATCTGACACTGAAGCTTTCTTT. This gives the protein CASSYRGSDTEAFF.

The chain carries TRBV6-6 and TRBJ2-7; D possibly corresponds to TRBD1 (6 bases). The CDR3 consists of 14 residues. Trimming shortened V by 11 bases and J by 5 bases, and 22 bases separated the two germline ends. Germline V CDR1 and CDR2: MNHNY, SVGAGI (reference sequence). The CDR3 DNA sequence: TGTGCCGTCCAACCCTATCAGGGGCTGGACGAGCAGTACTTC. Its translation is CAVQPYQGLDEQYF.

With regard to this clone: One junction end does not reproduce the germline sequence, and a read error may be involved. Other nucleotide sequences in the sample specify the same CDR3. The chain recombines TRBV11-2 with TRBJ2-7; TRBD1 matches at 7 bases. The germline gives CDR1 SGHAT, CDR2 FQNNGV. The CDR3 is 15 amino acids. DNA for the CDR3: TGTGCCAGCAGCCTAGAAAAACAGGGGTGGAACGAGCAGTACTTC. Encoded protein: CASSLEKQGWNEQYF.

This clone was recorded a few times. This chain links TRBV29-1 with TRBJ2-7, with TRBD1 matching over 7 bases. The J segment lost 3 bases and the V segment lost 7 bases, leaving 12 bases of the junction unmatched. CDR1 is SQVTM, CDR2 ANQGSEA, per germline. This CDR3 is 14 amino acids long. The CDR3 nucleotides are TGCAGCGCCGCCCTTACAGGGGACCTCTACGAGCAGTACTTC. Protein: CSAALTGDLYEQYF.

The chain recombines TRBV27 with TRBJ2-7, with D possibly TRBD1 on 6 matching bases. CDR1 MNHEY and CDR2 SMNVEV come from the germline V gene (reference sequence). Between the trimmed V and J ends, which lost 5 bases and 0 bases, there was a span of 11 bases. The CDR3 has 14 residues. The chain's CDR3 is CASSPTGSSYEQYF. CDR3 nucleotides: TGTGCCAGCAGTCCCACAGGGAGCTCCTACGAGCAGTACTTC.

J is TRBJ1-2 and V is TRBV27, with 10 bases matching TRBD1. The V segment lost 3 bases and the J segment 7 bases; nucleotides outside the gene matches: 5. The germline CDR1 and CDR2 sequences are MNHEY and SMNVEV (reference sequence). This CDR3 comprises 14 residues. The CDR3 region has the DNA TGTGCCAGCAGTTTTTGGGACAGGGGTGGTGGCTACACCTTC. It translates to CASSFWDRGGGYTF.

The chain employs TRBV15 and TRBJ2-5; weak D call: TRBD2 (6 bases). V lost 0 bases and J 5 bases, leaving 7 bases between the germline ends. The germline gives CDR1 LNHNV, CDR2 YYDKDF (reference sequence). This CDR3 contains 13 residues. CDR3 loop: CATSREEGETQYF. The CDR3 bases are TGTGCCACCAGCAGAGAGGAGGGCGAGACCCAGTACTTC.